One and the same sample provided the 11 T cell receptor beta chains below, sequenced in a study of T cells in Graves' hyperthyroidism and ophthalmopathy. Researchers amplified the TCR beta CDR3 regions from RNA transcripts. The TCR CDR3 first-round RT-PCR relied on the HTBI primer set. TCRdb passed the multiplex PCR reads through MiXCR, listing each CDR3 protein once. The table lists around 240,000 distinct CDR3 sequences, roughly 15% of them singletons, with under 35% in the top ten. Source material: blood. Receptors were obtained from a woman younger than 35 with Graves' ophthalmopathy.

In nucleotides, the CDR3 is TGTTTCAGCAGTTTGCTAGTTTTAAGAGGTTCAGAGACCCAGTACTTC. As protein: CFSSLLVLRGSETQYF. The chain links TRBV2 to TRBJ2-5; D is ambiguous. This CDR3 is 16 amino acids long. Germline V CDR1 and CDR2: SNHLY, FYNNEI. Looking up the rest from reference TRBV2 and TRBJ2-5 gives the full variable domain: EPEVTQTPSHQVTQMGQEVILRCVPISNHLYFYWYRQILGQKVEFLVSFYNNEISEKSEIFDDQFSVERPDGSNFTLKIRSTKLEDSAMYFCFSSLLVLRGSETQYFGPGTRLLVL.

This clonotype was counted only a few times. A read error may be the cause here, since a much bigger clone is one base away. V and J are TRBV6-1 and TRBJ2-6; 9 bases agree with TRBD1. Germline V gene sequence: CDR1 MNHNS, CDR2 SASEGT. The CDR3 extends over 16 amino acids. The CDR3 sequence is CVSTPDRGSGANVLTF. CDR3 DNA: TGTGTCAGCACTCCGGACAGGGGTTCTGGGGCCAACGTCCTGACTTTC.

This clonotype appeared many times. This rearrangement joins TRBV28 to TRBJ2-5; D uncertain. The V end lost 2 bases, the J end lost 3 bases, and 13 bases lay between the germline ends. The germline gives CDR1 MDHEN, CDR2 SYDVKM. The CDR3 is 15 residues long. The CDR3 spells CASSLRGSPEETQYF. For the CDR3, the DNA is TGTGCCAGCAGTTTACGTGGCAGCCCCGAAGAGACCCAGTACTTC.

This clonotype occurred once. The rearrangement joins TRBV28 to TRBJ2-1; D not certain. CDR3 length equals 19 residues. Trimming took off 5 bases at V and 0 bases at J, with 23 bases between the two ends. CDR1 is MDHEN and CDR2 is SYDVKM in the germline V gene. The CDR3 DNA sequence: TGTGCCAGCAGTACCGGAACCCTCTATCCGGAGCTCTCCTACAATGAGCAGTTCTTC. Amino acid sequence: CASSTGTLYPELSYNEQFF.

This clonotype occurred many times. The rearrangement joins TRBV11-2 to TRBJ1-1; D is unresolved. Trimming shortened V by 5 bases and J by 7 bases, and 23 bases separated the two germline ends. Looked up from germline, CDR1 is SGHAT and CDR2 is FQNNGV. The CDR3 spans 16 residues. The DNA for the CDR3 is TGTGCCAGCAGCCCGGGTCTGGTGGTCACGATAAATGAAGCTTTCTTT. This codes for CASSPGLVVTINEAFF.

The chain has TRBV15 and TRBJ1-1; no reliable D call. The CDR3 runs to 12 residues. The ends were cut back, 5 bases at V and 2 bases at J, with 6 bases in the middle. Germline CDR1 reads LNHNV; CDR2 reads YYDKDF (reference sequence). The CDR3 DNA reads as TGTGCCACCAGCGGGGTTAACACTGAAGCTTTCTTT. It yields the protein CATSGVNTEAFF.

This clonotype was detected many times. The rearrangement links TRBV20-1 to TRBJ2-2, with D perhaps TRBD1 or TRBD2 (6 bases each). This CDR3 contains 15 residues. The germline CDR1 and CDR2 sequences are DFQATT and SNEGSKA (reference sequence). Between the trimmed V and J ends, which lost 4 bases and 0 bases, there was a span of 12 bases. The CDR3: CSAKAGGPNTGELFF. CDR3 coding DNA: TGCAGTGCTAAAGCCGGGGGCCCGAACACCGGGGAGCTGTTTTTT.

This clonotype has only a few counts. A much larger clone lies a single base off, so this may be a read error. V gene TRBV27 combines with J gene TRBJ2-1, with a possible D match to TRBD2 (7 bases). V was pared by 6 bases and J by 5 bases, with 14 bases between. The CDR3 contains 14 residues. The V gene's germline CDR1 is MNHEY and CDR2 SMNVEV (reference sequence). CDR3 sequence (DNA): TGTGCCAGCAGCTCTCGGGGGGCCAACAATGAGCAGTTCTTC. Protein: CASSSRGANNEQFF.

V is TRBV7-3 and J is TRBJ2-1; TRBD2 agrees at 10 bases. Germline V lookup: CDR1 SGHTA, CDR2 FQGTGA. CDR3 length: 13 amino acids. The J segment lost 9 bases and the V segment lost 3 bases, leaving 2 bases of the junction unmatched. CDR3 nucleotide sequence: TGTGCCAGCAGCTTTGCTAGCGGGGGTGAGCAGTTCTTC. Translated: CASSFASGGEQFF.

This clonotype was recorded at least ten times. The CDR3 is CSVVPSGDPYEQYF. The CDR3 nucleotides are TGCAGCGTTGTTCCTAGCGGGGATCCCTACGAGCAGTACTTC. The chain recombines TRBV29-1 with TRBJ2-7, with 9 bases fitting TRBD2. Germline CDR1 reads SQVTM; CDR2 reads ANQGSEA. The CDR3 runs 14 residues. V gave up 4 bases and J gave up 2 bases; unmatched junction bases: 6.

This clonotype was detected ten times or more. The chain is built from TRBV4-1 and TRBJ2-3; a weak D match, TRBD1 (5 bases). The germline V gene has CDR1 MGHRA and CDR2 YSYEKL. Trimming took 5 bases from V and 0 from J, leaving 9 bases between them. CDR3 size: 14 residues. The CDR3 region has the DNA TGCGCCAGCAGCGTAGGGGCCAGCACAGATACGCAGTATTTT. Translation: CASSVGASTDTQYF.